This TCR beta chain derives from a study of regulatory T cells in long-lasting Graves disease. CDR3 regions were amplified by Arm-PCR using iRepertoire HTBI primers to build TCR beta libraries. TCRdb recomputed calls from the multiplex PCR reads with MiXCR, one row per CDR3 protein. The data show around 480,000 distinct CDR3 sequences, roughly 15% seen once. Specified time point: newly diagnosed GD, antithyroid drugs for less than 3 months. RNA extracted from PBMCs served as the sequencing template. The V end was cut by 1 base, the J end by 2 bases, with 8 bases between. This CDR3 is built from 14 residues. The germline CDR1 and CDR2 sequences are MGHRA and YSYEKL. The same data also contributed to another study, on T cells in Graves' hyperthyroidism and ophthalmopathy.

The TCR sequence derives from a woman aged 35-60 years with Graves disease. The source was peripheral blood mononuclear cells (PBMCs), collected at new diagnosis, from a patient treated with antithyroid drugs. The chain combines TRBV4-1 with TRBJ1-1; D is uncertain. CDR3 DNA sequence: TGCGCCAGCAGCCAAGGTGAGACAAACACTGAAGCTTTCTTT. It is translated as CASSQGETNTEAFF.